This TCR beta chain was observed in a study of beta chain features in type 1 diabetes. Study information: Patients did not differ from healthy donors in age, gender or cell yield.

Notes on the study in general: Shorter TCRB CDR3s, moderately but significantly so, marked every one of the four CD4+ subsets in Type 1 diabetes patients. The similarity of naive, central memory and Treg TCRB repertoires appeared greater among patients than among healthy donors.

The CDR3 extends over 15 amino acids. Trimming shortened V by 2 bases and J by 10 bases, and 15 bases separated the two germline ends. Germline V lookup: CDR1 MNHEY, CDR2 SVGAGI. On this clone itself: Its target is unknown.

Sequencing targeted expressed TCRB transcripts, as all isolated RNA had been reverse transcribed. Libraries were prepared by immunoSEQ multiplex PCR; TCRdb keeps only in-frame clonotypes and omits some of them. This table holds 140,000 or so clones, around an eighth found once. The authors sorted CD4+ naive, central memory, regulatory and stem cell-like memory cells via CD45RO/CCR7/CD25/CD127/CD95/CD27. This chain connects TRBV6-5 to TRBJ1-6; maybe TRBD1 (5 bases). The TCR comes from a man between 18 and 29 years old with type 1 diabetes. Sequencing used central memory CD4+ T cells from blood. CDR3 nucleotide sequence: TGTGCCAGCAGTTACCTACTGGGGGAAAGGTCACCCCTCCACTTT. Its translation: CASSYLLGERSPLHF.